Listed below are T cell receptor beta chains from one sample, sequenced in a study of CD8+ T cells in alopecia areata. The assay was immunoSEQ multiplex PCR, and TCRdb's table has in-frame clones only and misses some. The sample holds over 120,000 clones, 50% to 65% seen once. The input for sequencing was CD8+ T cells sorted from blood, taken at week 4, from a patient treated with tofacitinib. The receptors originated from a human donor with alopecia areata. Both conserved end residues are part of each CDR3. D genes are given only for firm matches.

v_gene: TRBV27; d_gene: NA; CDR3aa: CASSLLALNNEQFF
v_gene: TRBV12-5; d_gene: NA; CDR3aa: CASGFRTDTQYF
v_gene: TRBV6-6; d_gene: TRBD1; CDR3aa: CASSSDRGSYEQYF
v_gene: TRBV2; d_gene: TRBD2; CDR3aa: CASNGLAGSGEQFF
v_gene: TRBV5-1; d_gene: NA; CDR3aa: CASSSQGGWVGANVLTF
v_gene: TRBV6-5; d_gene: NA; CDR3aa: CASSSASEDSGNTIYF
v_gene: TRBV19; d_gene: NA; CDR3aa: CASTPGNYEQYF
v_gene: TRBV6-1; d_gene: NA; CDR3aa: CASSEPRGVPRYGYTF
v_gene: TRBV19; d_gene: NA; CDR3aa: CASSMGPSGSTEAFF
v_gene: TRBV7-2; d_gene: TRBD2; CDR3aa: CASSLVAGGHNEQFF
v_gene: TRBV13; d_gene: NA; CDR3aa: CASSLGGYGDTEAFF